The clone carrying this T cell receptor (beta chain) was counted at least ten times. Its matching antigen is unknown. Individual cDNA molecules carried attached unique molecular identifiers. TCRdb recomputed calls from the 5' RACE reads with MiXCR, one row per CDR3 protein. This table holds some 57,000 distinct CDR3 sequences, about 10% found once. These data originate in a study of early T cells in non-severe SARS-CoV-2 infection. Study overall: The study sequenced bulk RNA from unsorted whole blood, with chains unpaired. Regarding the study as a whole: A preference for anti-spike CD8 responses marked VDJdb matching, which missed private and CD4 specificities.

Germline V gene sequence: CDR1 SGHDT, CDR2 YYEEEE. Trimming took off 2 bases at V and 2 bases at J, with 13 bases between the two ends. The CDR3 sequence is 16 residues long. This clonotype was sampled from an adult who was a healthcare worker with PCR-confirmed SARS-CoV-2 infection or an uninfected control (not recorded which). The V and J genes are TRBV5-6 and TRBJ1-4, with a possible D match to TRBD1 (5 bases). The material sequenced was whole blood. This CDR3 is CASSFLQGPTNEKLFF. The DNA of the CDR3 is TGTGCCAGCAGCTTTCTGCAGGGACCCACTAATGAAAAACTGTTTTTT. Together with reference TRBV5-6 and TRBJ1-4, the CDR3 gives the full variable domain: DAGVTQSPTHLIKTRGQQVTLRCSPKSGHDTVSWYQQALGQGPQFIFQYYEEEERQRGNFPDRFSGHQFPNYSSELNVNALLLGDSALYLCASSFLQGPTNEKLFFGSGTQLSVL.